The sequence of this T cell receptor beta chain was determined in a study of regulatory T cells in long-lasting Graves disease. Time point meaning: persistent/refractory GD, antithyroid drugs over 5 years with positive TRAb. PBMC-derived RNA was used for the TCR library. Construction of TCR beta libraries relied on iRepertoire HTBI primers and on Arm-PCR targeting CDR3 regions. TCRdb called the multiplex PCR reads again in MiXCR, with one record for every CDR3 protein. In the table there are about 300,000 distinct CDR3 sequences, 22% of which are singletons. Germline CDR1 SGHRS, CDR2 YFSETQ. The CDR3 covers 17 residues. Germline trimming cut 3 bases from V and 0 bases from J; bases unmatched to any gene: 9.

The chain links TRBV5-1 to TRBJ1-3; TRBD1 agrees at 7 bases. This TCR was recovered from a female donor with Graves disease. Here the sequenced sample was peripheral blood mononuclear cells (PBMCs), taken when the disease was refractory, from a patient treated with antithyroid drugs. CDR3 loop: CASSSQMTGTSGNTIYF. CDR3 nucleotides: TGCGCCAGCAGCTCGCAGATGACAGGGACCTCTGGAAACACCATATATTTT.